The TCR beta chain under discussion was sequenced for a study of cytomegalovirus exposure and HLA in healthy donors. In regard to this clone: No antigen is known for it.

Germline CDR1 is LNHDA and CDR2 is SQIVND (reference sequence). After removal of 9 bases from V and 5 bases from J, the junction contained 7 bases not matched to a gene. The CDR3 spans 13 residues. Study-level findings and limits: In a later analysis, most CMV-associated TCR beta chains appeared HLA-restricted. Across HLA loci, a later analysis found differing TCR association rates, with DRB1 most and HLA-C fewest. Listed as cytomegalovirus-associated were over 150 TCR beta chains.

PCR primers comprised 60 Vbeta and 13 Jbeta primers. Measured with immunoSEQ multiplex PCR; TCRdb has only the in-frame clones, and not every one. Here the sample table reports approximately 120,000 clones. The sample was PBMCs. The sequence was obtained from a man younger than 40 in good health and CMV-seronegative. The chain combines TRBV19 with TRBJ2-5; 9 bases are shared with TRBD2. The CDR3 spells CASGGGVGETQYF. CDR3 coding DNA: TGTGCCAGCGGCGGGGGGGTAGGGGAGACCCAGTACTTC.